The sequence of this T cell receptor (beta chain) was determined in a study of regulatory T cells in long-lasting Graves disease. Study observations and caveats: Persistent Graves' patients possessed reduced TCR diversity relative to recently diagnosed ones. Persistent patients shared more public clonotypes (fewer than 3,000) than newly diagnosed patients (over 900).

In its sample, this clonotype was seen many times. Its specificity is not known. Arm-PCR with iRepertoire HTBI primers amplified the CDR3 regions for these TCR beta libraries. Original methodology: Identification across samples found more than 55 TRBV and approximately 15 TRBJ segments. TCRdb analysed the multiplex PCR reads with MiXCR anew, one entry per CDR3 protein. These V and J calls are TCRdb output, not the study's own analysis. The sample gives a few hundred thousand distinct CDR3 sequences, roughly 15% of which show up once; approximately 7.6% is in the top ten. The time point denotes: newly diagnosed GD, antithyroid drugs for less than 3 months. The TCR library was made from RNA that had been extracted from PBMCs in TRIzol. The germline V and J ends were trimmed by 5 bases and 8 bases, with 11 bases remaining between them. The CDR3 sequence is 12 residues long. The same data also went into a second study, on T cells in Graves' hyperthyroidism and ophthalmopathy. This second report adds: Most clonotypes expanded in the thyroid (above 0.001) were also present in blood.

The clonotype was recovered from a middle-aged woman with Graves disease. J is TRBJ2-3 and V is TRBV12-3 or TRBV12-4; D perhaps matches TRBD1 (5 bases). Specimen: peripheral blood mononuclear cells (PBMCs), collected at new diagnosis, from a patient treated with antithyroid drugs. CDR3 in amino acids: CASSPTAGTQYF. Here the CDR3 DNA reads TGTGCCAGCAGTCCGACAGCCGGTACGCAGTATTTT.